This entry concerns a single TCR beta chain. The table came from immunoSEQ multiplex PCR; TCRdb's copy has only in-frame clones and leaves some out. Here the sample spans more than 90,000 clones, roughly 80% being singletons. Every patient had mismatch repair deficiency by PCR or immunohistochemistry. The data originate from a study of PD-1 blockade in mismatch repair-deficient tumors. The source material was peripheral blood, sampled approximately 60 weeks after starting pembrolizumab. The TCR originated in an adult with mismatch repair-deficient cancer.

The CDR3 DNA reads as TGTGCCAGTAGAAGGAACCCGGGACTAGCGGGAGAAAAGGGCGTCACAGATACGCAGTATTTT. Translation: CASRRNPGLAGEKGVTDTQYF. The rearrangement joins TRBV19 to TRBJ2-3; TRBD2 matches at 14 bases. The CDR3 length is 21 residues. Unmatched junction bases numbered 19, after V lost 6 bases and J lost 2 bases. CDR1 and CDR2 (germline): LNHDA, SQIVND (reference sequence).